A single sample gave rise to the 20 T cell receptor beta chains below, sequenced in a study of glioma-infiltrating T cells after dendritic cell vaccination. TCRdb's table, derived via immunoSEQ multiplex PCR, lists solely in-frame clones and lacks some. This table has some 100,000 clones, about 79% appearing once. Here the sequenced sample was blood, taken before dendritic cell vaccination. The receptors originated from a human donor with glioblastoma.

The J gene is TRBJ2-5, the V gene TRBV30; tentative D call: TRBD1 (5 bases). The CDR3 consists of 13 residues. The V gene's germline CDR1 is GTSNPN and CDR2 SVGIG (reference sequence). The V end was cut by 0 bases, the J end by 4 bases, with 9 bases between. As DNA, the CDR3 is TGTGCCTGGAGTGTAACAGGTCGAGAGACCCAGTACTTC. Residues: CAWSVTGRETQYF.

V gene TRBV2 combines with J gene TRBJ1-5; D perhaps matches TRBD1 (5 bases). The germline V gene encodes CDR1 SNHLY and CDR2 FYNNEI. This CDR3 is 13 amino acids long. The germline V and J ends were trimmed by 4 bases and 5 bases, with 9 bases remaining between them. CDR3 sequence reads: CASSGGLDQPQHF. The CDR3 DNA is TGTGCCAGCAGTGGGGGACTGGATCAGCCCCAGCATTTT.

This chain uses TRBV4-1 with TRBJ1-5; tentatively, D is TRBD1 (5 bases). Germline V lookup: CDR1 MGHRA, CDR2 YSYEKL. Trimming cost V 0 bases and J 7 bases, with 22 bases left between them. CDR3 length: 18 residues. The CDR3 loop reads CASSQDLAWTDRGQPQHF. CDR3 DNA sequence: TGCGCCAGCAGCCAAGATTTGGCGTGGACTGACCGGGGGCAGCCCCAGCATTTT.

This chain uses TRBV27 with TRBJ1-2; a possible D gene is TRBD1 (6 bases). Trimming took off 5 bases at V and 4 bases at J, with 17 bases between the two ends. The CDR3 spans 15 residues. Germline V gene data show CDR1 as MNHEY and CDR2 as SMNVEV (reference sequence). CDR3 amino acids: CASSGLDSLGYGYTF. The CDR3 coding sequence is TGTGCCAGCAGTGGGTTGGACAGCTTGGGCTATGGCTACACCTTC.

The chain couples TRBV21-1 to TRBJ1-5; TRBD1 is the table's D call and was not checked against the DNA. TRBV21-1 is tagged as a pseudogene. The CDR3 extends over 18 amino acids. CDR3 in amino acids: CASSKGRDSAEGNQPQHF. The CDR3 coding sequence is TGTGCCAGCAGCAAAGGGAGGGACAGCGCGGAGGGCAATCAGCCCCAGCATTTT.

There are a few counts of this clone. V usage is TRBV5-1 and J usage is TRBJ2-3, with unresolved D. The CDR3 has 12 amino acids. Trimming stripped 0 bases from V and 4 bases from J, with 3 bases between. Germline V gene lookup returns CDR1 SGHRS and CDR2 YFSETQ. Here the CDR3 reads CASSLEPDTQYF. CDR3 nucleotides: TGCGCCAGCAGCTTGGAGCCAGATACGCAGTATTTT.

The chain carries TRBV10-1 and TRBJ2-1; D might be TRBD1 (5 bases). Germline lookup yields CDR1 WNHNN and CDR2 SYGVQD (reference sequence). This CDR3 spans 17 amino acids. Between the trimmed V and J ends, which lost 0 bases and 2 bases, there was a span of 14 bases. Here the CDR3 reads CASSESGGARTYNEQFF. The DNA for the CDR3 is TGCGCCAGCAGTGAGTCGGGTGGGGCGCGGACCTACAATGAGCAGTTCTTC.

The chain has TRBV5-4 and TRBJ1-2; TRBD1 is a possible D gene (6 bases). The CDR3 sequence is 14 residues long. The V end was cut by 9 bases, the J end by 5 bases, with 20 bases between. CDR1 SGHNT and CDR2 YYREEE come from the germline V gene (reference sequence). The CDR3 DNA follows: TGTGCCACCTCGGGGGGAATAGGACAGTATGGCTACACCTTC. Amino acid sequence: CATSGGIGQYGYTF.

The rearrangement links TRBV5-1 to TRBJ2-5; 7 bases match TRBD1. CDR1 is SGHRS, CDR2 YFSETQ, per germline. The CDR3 totals 16 residues. After removal of 4 bases from V and 1 base from J, the junction contained 10 bases not matched to a gene. CDR3 region: CASSPTPTGIQETQYF. DNA for the CDR3: TGCGCCAGCAGCCCGACCCCGACAGGGATCCAAGAGACCCAGTACTTC.

This clone came up a few times. V is TRBV5-3 and J is TRBJ1-5, with TRBD1 matching over 7 bases. TRBV5-3 is known as an ORF, though its function is uncertain. The CDR3 runs to 19 residues. V shed 4 bases and J 1 base; nucleotides not matched to a gene: 17. The CDR3 here is CARSLTGTVPNGSNQPQHF. In DNA form, the CDR3 reads TGTGCCAGAAGCCTGACCGGGACAGTTCCTAACGGAAGCAATCAGCCCCAGCATTTT.

Comments on this clone: The same CDR3 arises from other DNA sequences in this sample as well. J is TRBJ2-5 and V is TRBV4-1; the match to TRBD2 covers 11 bases. Per germline, CDR1 MGHRA and CDR2 YSYEKL. This CDR3 spans 17 amino acids. V lost 4 bases to trimming and J lost 2 bases; unmatched junction nucleotides: 9. The CDR3 DNA is TGCGCCAGCAGCCCGCAACTAGCGGGGGTAATACAAGAGACCCAGTACTTC. Protein sequence: CASSPQLAGVIQETQYF.

The CDR3 DNA sequence: TGTGCCAGCCGCATCACAGGAGGGACCGGGGAGCTGTTTTTT. Encoded protein: CASRITGGTGELFF. The chain carries TRBV27 and TRBJ2-2; a weak D match, TRBD2 (6 bases). CDR1 and CDR2 from the germline V gene are MNHEY and SMNVEV (reference sequence). V lost 8 bases and J 5 bases, leaving 15 bases between the germline ends. This CDR3 is built from 14 residues.

V is TRBV5-1 and J is TRBJ2-1; 7 positions match TRBD2. The germline gives CDR1 SGHRS, CDR2 YFSETQ. V dropped 0 bases and J dropped 3; count of bases not matched to a gene: 3. The CDR3 has 15 residues. The CDR3 DNA follows: TGCGCCAGCAGCTTGGTTGCGGGAGTCTACAATGAGCAGTTCTTC. Its protein product is CASSLVAGVYNEQFF.

The chain has TRBV18 and TRBJ1-2, with 9 bases fitting TRBD1. V lost 3 bases and J lost 0; bases outside the gene matches: 8. CDR1 KGHSH and CDR2 LQKENI come from the germline V gene. The CDR3 is 17 residues long. CDR3 amino acids: CASSPFDRGSPNYGYTF. DNA for the CDR3: TGTGCCAGCTCACCGTTTGACAGGGGGAGCCCTAACTATGGCTACACCTTC.

This sequence joins TRBV4-1 and TRBJ2-1; 10 bases match TRBD2. The CDR3 runs 16 residues. CDR1 MGHRA and CDR2 YSYEKL come from the germline V gene. Trimming removed 4 bases from V and 7 bases from J; junction bases left unmatched: 10. The CDR3 sequence: CASSPWGSGGRNEQFF. The DNA of the CDR3 is TGCGCCAGCAGCCCCTGGGGTAGCGGGGGGAGGAATGAGCAGTTCTTC.

The chain uses TRBV7-9 and TRBJ1-1, with no clear D. Germline CDR1 SEHNR, CDR2 FQNEAQ (reference sequence). V was shortened by 5 bases and J by 1 base, with 8 bases between the two germline ends. This CDR3 is built from 13 residues. In DNA form, the CDR3 reads TGTGCCAGCAGCAAATCCAGGAACACTGAAGCTTTCTTT. Its translation: CASSKSRNTEAFF.

The chain couples TRBV30 to TRBJ2-2; 16 nucleotides line up with TRBD2. The CDR3 consists of 18 residues. Per germline, CDR1 GTSNPN and CDR2 SVGIG (reference sequence). With V trimmed by 5 bases and J by 1 base, 7 bases remained unmatched. The CDR3 protein is CAWGPGLAGGRNTGELFF. The CDR3 DNA reads TGTGCCTGGGGACCGGGACTAGCGGGAGGGAGGAACACCGGGGAGCTGTTTTTT. Full variable domain (outside the CDR3, taken from reference TRBV30 and TRBJ2-2): SQTIHQWPATLVQPVGSPLSLECTVEGTSNPNLYWYRQAAGRGLQLLFYSVGIGQISSEVPQNLSASRPQDRQFILSSKKLLLSDSGFYLCAWGPGLAGGRNTGELFFGEGSRLTVL.

As for this clone: A junction end diverges from the germline sequence, so it may reflect a read error. This chain connects TRBV27 to TRBJ2-1; 7 nucleotides agree with TRBD2. Per germline, CDR1 MNHEY and CDR2 SMNVEV (reference sequence). The CDR3 spans 22 residues. CDR3 region: CATSISAVRRGRRIMFYNEQFF. The CDR3 DNA sequence: TGTGCCACCAGTATCTCGGCCGTAAGGCGGGGGAGAAGGATAATGTTCTACAATGAGCAGTTCTTC.

This clone was counted only a few times. The rearrangement uses TRBV10-3 and TRBJ1-1; unclear D gene. Trimming stripped 3 bases from V and 7 bases from J, with 6 bases between. Looked up from germline, CDR1 is ENHRY and CDR2 is SYGVKD. The CDR3 runs to 11 residues. CDR3: CAISDSFEAFF. The CDR3 DNA is TGTGCCATCAGTGATAGTTTTGAAGCTTTCTTT.

The V gene is TRBV18, the J gene TRBJ2-6, with D unclear. Per germline, CDR1 KGHSH and CDR2 LQKENI. The CDR3 is 15 residues long. V gave up 1 base and J gave up 0 bases, with 4 bases separating them. This CDR3 reads CASSPLVSGANVLTF. DNA for the CDR3: TGTGCCAGCTCACCACTAGTCTCTGGGGCCAACGTCCTGACTTTC.